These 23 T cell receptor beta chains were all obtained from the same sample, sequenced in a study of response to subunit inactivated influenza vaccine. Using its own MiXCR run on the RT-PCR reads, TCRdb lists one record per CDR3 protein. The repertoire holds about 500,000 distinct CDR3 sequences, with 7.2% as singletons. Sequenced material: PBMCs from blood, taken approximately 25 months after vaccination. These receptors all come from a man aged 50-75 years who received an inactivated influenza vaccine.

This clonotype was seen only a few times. CDR3 sequence reads: CASSELGEQPQHF. The CDR3 DNA sequence: TGTGCCAGCAGTGAGTTGGGGGAGCAGCCCCAGCATTTT. This rearrangement joins TRBV25-1 to TRBJ1-5, with D perhaps TRBD1 (5 bases). The CDR3 has 13 residues. Per the germline V gene, CDR1 is MGHDK and CDR2 is SYGVNS. V was cut by 3 bases and J by 7 bases, with 10 bases left in between.

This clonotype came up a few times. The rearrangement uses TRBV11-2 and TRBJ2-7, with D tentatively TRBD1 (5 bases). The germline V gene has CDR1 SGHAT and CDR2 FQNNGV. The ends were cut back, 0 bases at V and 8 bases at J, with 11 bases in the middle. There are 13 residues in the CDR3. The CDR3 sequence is CASSLDQGAKQYF. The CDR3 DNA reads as TGTGCCAGCAGCTTAGATCAAGGGGCCAAGCAGTACTTC.

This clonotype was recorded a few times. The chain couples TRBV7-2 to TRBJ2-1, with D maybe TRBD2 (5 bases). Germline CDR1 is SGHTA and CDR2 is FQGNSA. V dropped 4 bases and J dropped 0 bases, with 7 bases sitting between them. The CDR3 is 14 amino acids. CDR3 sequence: CASSSDFSYNEQFF. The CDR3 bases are TGTGCCAGCAGCTCGGACTTCTCCTACAATGAGCAGTTCTTC.

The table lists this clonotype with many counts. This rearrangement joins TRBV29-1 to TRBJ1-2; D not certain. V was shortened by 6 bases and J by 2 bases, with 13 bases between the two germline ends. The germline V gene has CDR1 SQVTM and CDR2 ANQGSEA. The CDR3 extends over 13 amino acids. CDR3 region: CSVTFGRNYGYTF. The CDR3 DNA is TGCAGCGTCACCTTCGGGCGGAACTATGGCTACACCTTC.

The CDR3: CSAPSGSVYNEQFF. The CDR3 DNA reads TGCAGTGCTCCTAGCGGGAGTGTTTACAATGAGCAGTTCTTC. The J gene is TRBJ2-1, the V gene TRBV20-1, with 10 bases lining up with TRBD2. The germline V gene has CDR1 DFQATT and CDR2 SNEGSKA (reference sequence). The CDR3 consists of 14 residues. J gave up 4 bases and V 5 bases, and 5 bases lay outside the gene matches.

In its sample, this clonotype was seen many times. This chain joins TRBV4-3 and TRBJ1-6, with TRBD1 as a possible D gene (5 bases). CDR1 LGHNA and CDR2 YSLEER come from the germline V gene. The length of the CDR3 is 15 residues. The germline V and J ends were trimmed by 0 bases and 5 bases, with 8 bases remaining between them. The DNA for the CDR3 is TGCGCCAGCAGCCAAGAGGCAGGGCATAATTCACCCCTCCACTTT. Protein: CASSQEAGHNSPLHF.

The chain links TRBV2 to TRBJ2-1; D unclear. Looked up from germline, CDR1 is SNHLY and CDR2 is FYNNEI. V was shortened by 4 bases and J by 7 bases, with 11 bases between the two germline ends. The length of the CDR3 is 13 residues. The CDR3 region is CASSVYGPNEQFF. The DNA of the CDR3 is TGTGCCAGCAGTGTGTACGGGCCAAATGAGCAGTTCTTC.

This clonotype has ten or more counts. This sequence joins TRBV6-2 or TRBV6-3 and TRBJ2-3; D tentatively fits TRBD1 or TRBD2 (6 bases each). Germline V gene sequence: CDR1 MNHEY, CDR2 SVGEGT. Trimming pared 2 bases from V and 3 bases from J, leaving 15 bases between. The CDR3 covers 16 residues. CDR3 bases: TGTGCCAGCAGTTACAATTACGGGGGCTGGACAGATACGCAGTATTTT. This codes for CASSYNYGGWTDTQYF.

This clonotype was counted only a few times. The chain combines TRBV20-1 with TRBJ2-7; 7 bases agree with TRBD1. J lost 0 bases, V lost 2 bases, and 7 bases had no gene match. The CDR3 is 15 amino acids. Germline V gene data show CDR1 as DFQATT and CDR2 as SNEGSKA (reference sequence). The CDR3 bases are TGCAGTGCTAGACCCTTGACAGGGAACTCCTACGAGCAGTACTTC. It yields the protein CSARPLTGNSYEQYF.

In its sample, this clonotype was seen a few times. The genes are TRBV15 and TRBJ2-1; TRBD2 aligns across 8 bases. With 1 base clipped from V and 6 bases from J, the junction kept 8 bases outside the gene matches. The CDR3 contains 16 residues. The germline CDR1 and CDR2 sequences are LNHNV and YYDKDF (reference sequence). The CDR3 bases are TGTGCCACCAGCAGAGGGCCGGGACTAGGCACCAATGAGCAGTTCTTC. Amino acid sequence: CATSRGPGLGTNEQFF.

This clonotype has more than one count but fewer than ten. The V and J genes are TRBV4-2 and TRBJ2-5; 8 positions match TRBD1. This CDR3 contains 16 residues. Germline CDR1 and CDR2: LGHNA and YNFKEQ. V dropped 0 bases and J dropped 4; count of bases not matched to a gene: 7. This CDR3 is CASSQDNRGALETQYF. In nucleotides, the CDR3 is TGTGCCAGCAGCCAAGATAACAGGGGGGCCTTAGAGACCCAGTACTTC.

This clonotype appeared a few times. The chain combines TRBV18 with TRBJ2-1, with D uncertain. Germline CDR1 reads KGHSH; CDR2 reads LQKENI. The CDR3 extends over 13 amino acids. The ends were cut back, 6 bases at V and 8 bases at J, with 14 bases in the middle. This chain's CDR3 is CASSATLRDEQFF. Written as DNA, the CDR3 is TGTGCCAGCTCCGCCACATTAAGGGATGAGCAGTTCTTC.

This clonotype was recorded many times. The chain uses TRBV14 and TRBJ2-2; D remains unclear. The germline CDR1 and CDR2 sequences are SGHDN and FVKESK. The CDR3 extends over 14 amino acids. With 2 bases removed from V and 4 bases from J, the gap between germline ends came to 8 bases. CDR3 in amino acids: CASSQLGSTGELFF. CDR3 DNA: TGTGCCAGCAGCCAACTAGGATCCACCGGGGAGCTGTTTTTT.

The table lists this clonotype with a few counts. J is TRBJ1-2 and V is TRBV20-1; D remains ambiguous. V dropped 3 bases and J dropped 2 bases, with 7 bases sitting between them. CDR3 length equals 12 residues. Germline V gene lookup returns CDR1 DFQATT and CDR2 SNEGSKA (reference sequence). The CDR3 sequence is CSASIQNYGYTF. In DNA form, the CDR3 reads TGCAGTGCTAGTATCCAAAACTATGGCTACACCTTC.

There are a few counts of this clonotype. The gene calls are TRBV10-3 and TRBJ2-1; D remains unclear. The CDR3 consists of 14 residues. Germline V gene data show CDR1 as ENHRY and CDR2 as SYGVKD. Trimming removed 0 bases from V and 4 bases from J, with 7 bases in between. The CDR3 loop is CAISESRQYNEQFF. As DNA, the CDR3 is TGTGCCATCAGTGAGTCGAGGCAGTACAATGAGCAGTTCTTC.

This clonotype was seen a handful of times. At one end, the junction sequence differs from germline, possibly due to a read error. The CDR3 DNA is TGTGCCAGCATTATGTCAGGTCAGCCCCGGCATTTT. Translated: CASIMSGQPRHF. This sequence joins TRBV28 and TRBJ1-5; D is ambiguous. Germline values: CDR1 MDHEN, CDR2 SYDVKM. CDR3 length: 12 amino acids. The full variable domain, with the rest looked up from reference TRBV28 and TRBJ1-5, is DVKVTQSSRYLVKRTGEKVFLECVQDMDHENMFWYRQDPGLGLRLIYFSYDVKMKEKGDIPEGYSVSREKKERFSLILESASTNQTSMYLCASIMSGQPRHFGDGTRLSIL.

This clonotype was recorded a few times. The CDR3 DNA reads as TGTGCCAGCAGGCTGGGGGCAACTAATGAAAAACTGTTTTTT. Amino acid sequence: CASRLGATNEKLFF. The chain joins TRBV6-1 to TRBJ1-4; D is possibly TRBD1 (5 bases). V dropped 6 bases and J dropped 0 bases, with 8 bases sitting between them. Germline CDR1 MNHNS, CDR2 SASEGT. CDR3 length: 14 amino acids.

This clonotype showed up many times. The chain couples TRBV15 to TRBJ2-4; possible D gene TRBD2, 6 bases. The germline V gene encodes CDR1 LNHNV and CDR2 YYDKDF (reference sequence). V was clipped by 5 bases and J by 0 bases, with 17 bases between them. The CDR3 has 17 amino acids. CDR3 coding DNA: TGTGCCACCAGCCCCCCCGGGGGAATTTTAGCCAAAAACATTCAGTACTTC. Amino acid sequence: CATSPPGGILAKNIQYF.

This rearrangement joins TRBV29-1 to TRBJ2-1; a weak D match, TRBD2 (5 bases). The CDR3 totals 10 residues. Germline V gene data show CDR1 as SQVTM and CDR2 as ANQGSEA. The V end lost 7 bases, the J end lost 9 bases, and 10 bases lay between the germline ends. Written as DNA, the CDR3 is TGCAGCGCTAGAGAGGGTGAGCAGTTCTTC. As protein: CSAREGEQFF.

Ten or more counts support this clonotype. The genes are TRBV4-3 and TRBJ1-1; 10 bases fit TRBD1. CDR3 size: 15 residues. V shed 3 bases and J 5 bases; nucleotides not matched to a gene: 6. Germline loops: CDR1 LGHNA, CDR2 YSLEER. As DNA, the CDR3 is TGCGCCAGCAGCCAGCACCGGGACAGGGGTACTGAAGCTTTCTTT. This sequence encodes CASSQHRDRGTEAFF.

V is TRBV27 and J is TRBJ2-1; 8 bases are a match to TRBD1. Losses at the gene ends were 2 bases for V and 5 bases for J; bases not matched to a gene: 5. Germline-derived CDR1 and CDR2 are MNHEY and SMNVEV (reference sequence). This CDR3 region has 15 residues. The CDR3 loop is CASSLRTGYDNEQFF. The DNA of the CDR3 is TGTGCCAGCAGTTTACGGACAGGGTACGACAATGAGCAGTTCTTC.

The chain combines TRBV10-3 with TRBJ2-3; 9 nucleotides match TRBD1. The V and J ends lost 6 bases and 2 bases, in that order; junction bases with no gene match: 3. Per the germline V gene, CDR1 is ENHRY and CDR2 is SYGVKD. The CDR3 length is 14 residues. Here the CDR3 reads CAIRTGGNTDTQYF. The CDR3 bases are TGTGCCATCAGAACAGGGGGCAACACAGATACGCAGTATTTT.

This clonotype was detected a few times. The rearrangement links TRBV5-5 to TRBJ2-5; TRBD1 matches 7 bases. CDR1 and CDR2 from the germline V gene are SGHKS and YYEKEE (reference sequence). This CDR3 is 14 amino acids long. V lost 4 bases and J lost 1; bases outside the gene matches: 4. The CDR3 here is CASSQGQLQETQYF. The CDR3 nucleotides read TGTGCCAGCAGCCAGGGACAGCTCCAAGAGACCCAGTACTTC.